This TCR beta chain originates from a study of patients and donors after allogeneic stem cell transplantation. TCRdb re-derived calls from the RT-PCR reads in MiXCR, one entry per CDR3 protein. This sample has about 200,000 distinct CDR3 sequences, with about 38% found just once. This clonotype was counted between two and nine times. Per germline, CDR1 MNHEY and CDR2 SVGAGI. The CDR3 loop spans 15 amino acids. The trim removed 5 bases at V and 1 base at J, leaving 8 bases unmatched. Sequencing input: blood, either unsorted or a sorted T cell fraction (not recorded which). The clonotype comes from a human donor who was either an allogeneic HSCT recipient or a stem cell or donor lymphocyte infusion donor (not recorded which). It is not recorded whose cells these are; they may come from a transplant donor. The chain has TRBV6-5 and TRBJ2-7; the match to TRBD1 covers 7 bases. CDR3: CASSQTGAHSYEQYF. The CDR3 nucleotides are TGTGCCAGCAGTCAAACAGGGGCTCATTCCTACGAGCAGTACTTC.